These 2 T cell receptor beta chains came from one sample sequenced in a study of identical twins. TCRdb recomputed calls from the 5' RACE reads with MiXCR, one row per CDR3 protein. The sample has 400,000 to 600,000 distinct CDR3 sequences; 20% to 25% are singletons. This sample was also put to use in a study of yellow fever vaccine responses in identical twins.

Sequencing was performed on CD4+ T cells sorted from blood. The receptors originated from a woman between 18 and 30 years old in good health.

V and J are TRBV2 and TRBJ2-2; tentative D call: TRBD2 (5 bases). The CDR3 totals 14 residues. Germline CDR1 is SNHLY and CDR2 is FYNNEI. Deletions cut 9 bases from V and 1 base from J, with 12 bases between. DNA of the CDR3: TGTGCCAGGACGAACAGCGGGAACACCGGGGAGCTGTTTTTT. Translating gives CARTNSGNTGELFF.

The genes are TRBV12-3 or TRBV12-4 and TRBJ2-3; tentatively, D is TRBD2 (7 bases). The CDR3 is made up of 12 amino acids. Trimming took off 5 bases at V and 14 bases at J, with 17 bases between the two ends. This CDR3 is CASSIRGGGGYF. The CDR3 DNA sequence: TGTGCCAGCAGTATCCGAGGGGGAGGGGGGTATTTT.